Listed here are 20 T cell receptor beta chains from one sample, sequenced in a study of shared clonotypes between healthy human individuals. Profiled with immunoSEQ multiplex PCR; TCRdb holds only in-frame clones, not every one. The sample carries roughly 100,000 clones, roughly 66% recorded once. Sequencing used memory CD8+ T cells sorted from blood. Subset defined: CD45RO+ cells pooled with CCR7-negative TemRA cells. The receptor set was obtained from a woman between 25 and 40 years old in good health.

The chain recombines TRBV6-1 with TRBJ2-1; a weak D match, TRBD2 (6 bases). The CDR3 has 13 amino acids. The V gene lost 6 bases and the J gene lost 5 bases, with 11 bases spanning the gap. Germline V CDR1 and CDR2: MNHNS, SASEGT. CDR3 in amino acids: CASSPSENNEQFF. The CDR3 DNA follows: TGTGCCAGCAGCCCTAGCGAAAACAATGAGCAGTTCTTC.

The genes are TRBV29-1 and TRBJ2-1; D could derive from TRBD1 or TRBD2 (5 bases each). Trimming removed 0 bases at V and 5 bases at J, with 17 bases between. CDR3 length: 16 amino acids. The germline V gene has CDR1 SQVTM and CDR2 ANQGSEA. The chain's CDR3 is CSVEDMFEGTDNEQFF. As DNA, the CDR3 is TGCAGCGTTGAAGATATGTTTGAGGGGACCGACAATGAGCAGTTCTTC.

The rearrangement joins TRBV7-9 to TRBJ2-7; D remains ambiguous. V was trimmed by 5 bases and J by 3 bases, leaving 23 bases between them. Germline V gene lookup returns CDR1 SEHNR and CDR2 FQNEAQ (reference sequence). The CDR3 is 17 residues long. CDR3 in DNA: TGTGCCAGCAGCCCCCCCTCAAAAGGACGGAATCACTACGAGCAGTACTTC. Its protein is CASSPPSKGRNHYEQYF.

In its sample, this clone was seen a few times. The chain recombines TRBV7-9 with TRBJ2-1; D gene ambiguous. The V gene lost 1 base and the J gene lost 7 bases, with 14 bases spanning the gap. CDR3 length: 15 amino acids. Germline V gene lookup returns CDR1 SEHNR and CDR2 FQNEAQ (reference sequence). The CDR3 nucleotides are TGTGCCAGCAGCTTAGATTCGGCGCTGGGGAATGAGCAGTTCTTC. Protein sequence: CASSLDSALGNEQFF.

This clone was detected only a few times. The chain employs TRBV5-5 and TRBJ2-3, with a tentative D call TRBD2 (5 bases). From germline, CDR1 is SGHKS and CDR2 YYEKEE (reference sequence). V dropped 1 base and J dropped 6 bases, with 6 bases sitting between them. This CDR3 spans 12 amino acids. CDR3 loop: CASSLPGDTQYF. CDR3 sequence (DNA): TGTGCCAGCAGCTTGCCGGGGGATACGCAGTATTTT.

The V call is TRBV28, the J call TRBJ1-2; D is perhaps TRBD1 (6 bases). Germline V CDR1 and CDR2: MDHEN, SYDVKM. Trimming left V 6 bases short and J 4 bases short, with 18 bases between. The CDR3 extends over 15 amino acids. The CDR3 nucleotides read TGTGCCAGCAGCCAAGAGACAGGTCAGATCTATGGCTACACCTTC. It yields the protein CASSQETGQIYGYTF.

The rearrangement joins TRBV9 to TRBJ1-1, with a tentative D call TRBD1 (6 bases). V lost 2 bases and J 7 bases, leaving 15 bases between the germline ends. CDR3 size: 14 residues. Germline CDR1 and CDR2: SGDLS and YYNGEE. For the CDR3, the DNA is TGTGCCAGCAGCGTCTCGTGGGGGGCAGGTGAAGCTTTCTTT. Protein: CASSVSWGAGEAFF.

V gene TRBV25-1 combines with J gene TRBJ2-7; D may be TRBD1 (7 bases). The V gene lost 3 bases and the J gene lost 7 bases, with 16 bases spanning the gap. The CDR3 has 14 amino acids. Germline V gene sequence: CDR1 MGHDK, CDR2 SYGVNS. The CDR3 nucleotides read TGTGCCAGCAGTGAGGCAGGGGGGAAAGGGGAGCAGTACTTC. Its protein is CASSEAGGKGEQYF.

The V gene is TRBV7-9, the J gene TRBJ2-7; TRBD1 aligns across 8 bases. This CDR3 contains 14 residues. The V segment lost 4 bases and the J segment 6 bases; nucleotides outside the gene matches: 8. Per the germline V gene, CDR1 is SEHNR and CDR2 is FQNEAQ (reference sequence). CDR3 sequence: CASSSGQGVSEQYF. CDR3 DNA: TGTGCCAGCAGCTCAGGACAGGGAGTCTCCGAGCAGTACTTC.

This sequence joins TRBV28 and TRBJ2-7, with D possibly TRBD2 on 5 matching bases. CDR3 length: 15 residues. V was pared by 0 bases and J by 1 base, with 10 bases between. CDR1 and CDR2 from the germline V gene are MDHEN and SYDVKM. CDR3 protein: CASSLWRAYSYEQYF. CDR3 nucleotide sequence: TGTGCCAGCAGTTTATGGCGGGCTTATTCCTACGAGCAGTACTTC.

The V and J genes are TRBV2 and TRBJ1-5; D uncertain. CDR1 is SNHLY, CDR2 FYNNEI, per germline. V was trimmed by 4 bases and J by 5 bases, leaving 12 bases between them. The CDR3 spans 14 residues. CDR3 nucleotide sequence: TGTGCCAGCAGTGCCCGAATAGAACATCAGCCCCAGCATTTT. Translated, it gives CASSARIEHQPQHF.

This chain uses TRBV6-5 with TRBJ2-3; 12 bases map to TRBD2. The CDR3 is made up of 15 amino acids. With V trimmed by 10 bases and J by 2 bases, 7 bases remained unmatched. Per germline, CDR1 MNHEY and CDR2 SVGAGI. CDR3 loop: CAIRGTSGHTDTQYF. The CDR3 DNA follows: TGTGCCATCAGGGGGACTAGCGGGCACACAGATACGCAGTATTTT.

This clone was counted ten times or more. The rearrangement links TRBV2 to TRBJ2-1, with TRBD2 matching 13 bases. The germline V gene encodes CDR1 SNHLY and CDR2 FYNNEI. This CDR3 has 16 amino acids. Trimming cost V 4 bases and J 9 bases; bases outside gene matches: 9. The CDR3 protein is CASSGHGTSGNLEQFF. CDR3 in DNA: TGTGCCAGCAGTGGACACGGGACTAGCGGGAATCTTGAGCAGTTCTTC.

The chain employs TRBV15 and TRBJ1-1; the D gene is possibly TRBD1 (6 bases). CDR1 and CDR2 from the germline V gene are LNHNV and YYDKDF (reference sequence). The V end lost 0 bases, the J end lost 1 base, and 12 bases lay between the germline ends. The CDR3 contains 16 residues. The CDR3 reads CATSRERTDSNTEAFF. CDR3 coding DNA: TGTGCCACCAGCAGAGAGAGGACAGACTCGAACACTGAAGCTTTCTTT. The full variable domain, rest sourced from reference TRBV15 and TRBJ1-1, is DAMVIQNPRYQVTQFGKPVTLSCSQTLNHNVMYWYQQKSSQAPKLLFHYYDKDFNNEADTPDNFQSRRPNTSFCFLDIRSPGLGDTAMYLCATSRERTDSNTEAFFGQGTRLTVV.

The chain joins TRBV2 to TRBJ1-1; D perhaps matches TRBD1 (5 bases). Per the germline V gene, CDR1 is SNHLY and CDR2 is FYNNEI. The CDR3 has 15 residues. V was pared by 6 bases and J by 0 bases, with 14 bases between. The CDR3 bases are TGTGCCAGCAGGGTCGGGACGGCCATGAACACTGAAGCTTTCTTT. Encoded protein: CASRVGTAMNTEAFF.

This chain links TRBV6-6 with TRBJ1-1; D not certain. The V and J ends lost 6 bases and 1 base respectively, with 9 bases between them. Germline values: CDR1 MNHNY, CDR2 SVGAGI (reference sequence). The length of the CDR3 is 13 residues. DNA of the CDR3: TGTGCCAGCAGCTCTTACAGGAACACTGAAGCTTTCTTT. Translation gives CASSSYRNTEAFF.

V is TRBV7-9 and J is TRBJ2-7; 8 bases map to TRBD2. The germline V gene has CDR1 SEHNR and CDR2 FQNEAQ (reference sequence). The ends lost 5 bases at V and 3 bases at J; junction bases unmatched: 6. The CDR3 contains 14 residues. CDR3 sequence: CASSQVAGGYEQYF. The CDR3 DNA is TGTGCCAGCAGCCAAGTGGCGGGAGGCTACGAGCAGTACTTC.

The chain couples TRBV7-6 to TRBJ2-3; D is undetermined. There are 14 residues in the CDR3. Trimming took 6 bases from V and 6 from J, leaving 16 bases between them. Per the germline V gene, CDR1 is SGHVS and CDR2 is FNYEAQ. The CDR3 loop is CASSSRTTADTQYF. Here the CDR3 DNA reads TGTGCCAGCAGTAGTCGGACCACGGCCGATACGCAGTATTTT. Supplemented by reference TRBV7-6 and TRBJ2-3, the full variable domain reads GAGVSQSPRYKVTKRGQDVALRCDPISGHVSLYWYRQALGQGPEFLTYFNYEAQQDKSGLPNDRFSAERPEGSISTLTIQRTEQRDSAMYRCASSSRTTADTQYFGPGTRLTVL.

The chain employs TRBV20-1 and TRBJ1-1, with D uncertain. Germline loops: CDR1 DFQATT, CDR2 SNEGSKA (reference sequence). The V end was cut by 7 bases, the J end by 1 base, with 7 bases between. This CDR3 is built from 11 residues. The CDR3 DNA reads as TGCAGTGGGGCAGGGAACACTGAAGCTTTCTTT. Translating gives CSGAGNTEAFF.

The chain is built from TRBV25-1 and TRBJ2-7, with D possibly matching TRBD1 (6 bases). The CDR3 is 16 residues long. The germline V gene encodes CDR1 MGHDK and CDR2 SYGVNS. V shed 5 bases and J shed 2 bases, with 19 bases lying between them. CDR3 nucleotide sequence: TGTGCCAGCAGTACCACCTCCGGGACAAGCACCTACGAGCAGTACTTC. This codes for CASSTTSGTSTYEQYF.